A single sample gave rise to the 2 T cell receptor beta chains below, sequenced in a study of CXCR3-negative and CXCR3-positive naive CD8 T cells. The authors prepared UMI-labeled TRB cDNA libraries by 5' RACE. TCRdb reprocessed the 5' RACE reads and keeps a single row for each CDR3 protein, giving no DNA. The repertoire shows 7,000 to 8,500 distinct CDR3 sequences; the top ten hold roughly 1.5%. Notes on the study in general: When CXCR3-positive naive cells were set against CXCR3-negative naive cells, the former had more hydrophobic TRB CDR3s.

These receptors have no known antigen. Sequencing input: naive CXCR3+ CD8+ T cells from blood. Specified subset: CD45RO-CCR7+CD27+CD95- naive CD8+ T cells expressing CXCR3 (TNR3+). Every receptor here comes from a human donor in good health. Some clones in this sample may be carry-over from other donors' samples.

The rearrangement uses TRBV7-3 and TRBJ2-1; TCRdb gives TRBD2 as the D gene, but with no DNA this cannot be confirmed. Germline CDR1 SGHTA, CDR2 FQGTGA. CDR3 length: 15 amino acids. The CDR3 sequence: CASSPSGGALDEQFF.

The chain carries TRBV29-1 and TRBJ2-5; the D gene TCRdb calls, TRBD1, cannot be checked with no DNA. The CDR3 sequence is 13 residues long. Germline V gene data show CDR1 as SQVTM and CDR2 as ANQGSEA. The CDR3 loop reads CSAWTGLKETQYF.